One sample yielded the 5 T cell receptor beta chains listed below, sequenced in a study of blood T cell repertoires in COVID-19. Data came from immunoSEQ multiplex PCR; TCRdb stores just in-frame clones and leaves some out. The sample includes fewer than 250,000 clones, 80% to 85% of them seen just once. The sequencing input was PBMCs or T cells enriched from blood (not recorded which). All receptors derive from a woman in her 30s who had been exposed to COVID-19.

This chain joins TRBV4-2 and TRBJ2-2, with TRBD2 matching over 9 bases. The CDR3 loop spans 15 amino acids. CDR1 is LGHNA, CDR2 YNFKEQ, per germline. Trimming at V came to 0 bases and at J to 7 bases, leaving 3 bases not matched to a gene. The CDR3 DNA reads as TGTGCCAGCAGCCAAGAGCTAGCGGGGTTCGGGGAGCTGTTTTTT. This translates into CASSQELAGFGELFF.

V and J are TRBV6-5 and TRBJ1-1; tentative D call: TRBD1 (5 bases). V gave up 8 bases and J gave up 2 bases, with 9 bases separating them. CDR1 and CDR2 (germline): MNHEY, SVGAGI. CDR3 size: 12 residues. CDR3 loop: CASWRGNTEAFF. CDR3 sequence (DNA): TGTGCCAGCTGGAGGGGTAACACTGAAGCTTTCTTT.

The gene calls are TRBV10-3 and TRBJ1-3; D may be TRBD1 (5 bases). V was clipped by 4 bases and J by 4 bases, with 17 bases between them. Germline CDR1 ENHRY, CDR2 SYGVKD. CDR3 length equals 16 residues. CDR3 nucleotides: TGTGCCATCAGTGTAAACCCGACAGAGGCAGGAAACACCATATATTTT. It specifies CAISVNPTEAGNTIYF.

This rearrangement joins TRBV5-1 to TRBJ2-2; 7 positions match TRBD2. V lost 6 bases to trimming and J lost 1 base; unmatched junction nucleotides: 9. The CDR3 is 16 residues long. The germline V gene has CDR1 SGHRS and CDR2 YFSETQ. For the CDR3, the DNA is TGCGCCAGCACCCCGACGGGACTACGGAACACCGGGGAGCTGTTTTTT. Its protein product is CASTPTGLRNTGELFF.

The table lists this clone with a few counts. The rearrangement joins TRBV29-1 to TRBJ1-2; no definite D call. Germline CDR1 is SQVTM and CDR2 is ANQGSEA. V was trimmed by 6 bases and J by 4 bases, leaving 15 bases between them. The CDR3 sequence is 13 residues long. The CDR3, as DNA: TGCAGCGTCGAGGAGGTACAATTCTATGGCTACACCTTC. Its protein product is CSVEEVQFYGYTF.